The present TCR beta chain was sequenced within a study of Graves' ophthalmopathy and Graves' hyperthyroidism (dated by TCRdb to the late 2010s). Regarding the study in general: Peripheral blood was collected at initial diagnosis, prior to any treatment. The study used signatures of the TCR beta repertoire to tell Graves' ophthalmopathy apart from Graves' hyperthyroidism and to predict which patients would progress to ophthalmopathy. In total, 120 to 150 blood samples were TCR-sequenced: 40 to 45 ophthalmopathy, approximately 75 hyperthyroidism and around 17 hyperthyroidism-to-ophthalmopathy patients. To explore V-J signatures distinguishing ophthalmopathy from hyperthyroidism, a discovery set of roughly 98 patients (about 44 ophthalmopathy, 55 to 60 stable hyperthyroidism) was enrolled. For independent validation, a separate cohort was made up of roughly 19 hyperthyroidism patients plus 17 patients who later progressed from hyperthyroidism to ophthalmopathy. In more than five hyperthyroidism patients, T-cell repertoires of thyroid tissue and blood were compared. Following sampling, methimazole starting at 30 mg daily was administered to hyperthyroidism patients, and high-dose intravenous methylprednisolone was administered to ophthalmopathy patients. The roughly 100 discovery patients were randomly divided into training and test sets at a 7:3 ratio.

Study-wide conclusions, independent of this receptor: Sample size was not predetermined statistically, and investigators were not blinded to group allocation. Among expanded thyroid clonotypes with frequency above 0.001, most also showed up in blood, which suggests that blood repertoires may reflect the thyroid immune response. In validation, the model predicted ophthalmopathy progression with about 71% sensitivity and 72.22% specificity; more than ten predicted patients were CT-confirmed with GO in a median of approximately 6.5 months. In cross-validation, the 13-signature model distinguished ophthalmopathy from stable hyperthyroidism with about 90% sensitivity and roughly 81% specificity, while in the test set the corresponding values were about 80% and 75%.

V is pared back by 4 bases and J by 5 bases, with 16 bases lying between the germline termini. The CDR3 runs 14 amino acids, cysteine and phenylalanine included. The entry retains the CDR3 DNA only, 42 bases that are in frame from base 1. CDR1 SGDLS and CDR2 YYNGEE were looked up in the germline V gene. Ten or more counts support this clonotype. Its target antigen remains unknown. One base away there is no much larger clone; base qualities are not given. Patients with ophthalmopathy had moderately to severely active disease, with a Clinical Activity Score of 3 or more, a NOSPECS grade of 4 or more, and a disease duration of less than 3 months. Patients were excluded if they had other autoimmune diseases, uncontrolled infections, pregnancy or lactation. Clinical symptoms, serum thyroxine, TRAb, thyroid ultrasound and orbital computed tomography were used for diagnosis. Using Ficoll-Paque density gradient centrifugation, PBMCs were isolated from about 10 ml of fresh peripheral blood. Trizol reagent was used to extract the total RNA, and its quality was then checked on an Agilent 2100 Bioanalyzer.

TCR beta CDR3 regions were amplified from RNA transcripts for repertoire sequencing. A first-round RT-PCR used HTBI primers with the Qiagen OneStep RT-PCR kit, followed by a second-round multiplex PCR, size selection and purification. Libraries were sequenced on an Illumina HiSeq2000 using paired-end 100 bp reads. As for the original processing: Reads were processed with SOAPnuke, discarding reads with adapters, uncalled bases, mean Phred below 15, or no exact constant-primer or identifier match. COPE v1.2.5 was used to merge high-quality paired reads. Unique nucleotide sequences were defined as clonotypes and aligned to IMGT TRB V, D and J references using MiTCR v1.1. The analysis was limited to V-J combinations with a frequency above 0.0001, which together covered just over 98% of the repertoires. For each V-J combination, a TCR clonal expansion and chaos score was defined as F50 clonal expansion divided by the chaos observed in the TCRdist matrix. Welch's t-statistics and random forest were used to reduce features to 13 V-J combinations, which were fed into a naive Bayes classifier. The Morisita-Horn index was used to measure how similar the thyroid and blood repertoires were. TCRdb reworked the public reads: Q25 trimming with fastp, MiXCR clone assembly, productive beta chains retained. When rows share a CDR3 protein, they turn into one entry using the most common DNA and genes. In this record, the V and J calls reflect TCRdb's handling and not the investigators' own analysis. This sample comprises about 210,000 distinct CDR3 sequences, under 30% of them detected only once. Of the sample, approximately 8.2% falls within the top ten clones.

The TCR originated in a man aged 50 or older with Graves' ophthalmopathy. Donor details come from another sample of the same person, matched by shared clones. This chain joins TRBV9 to TRBJ2-7, with TRBD1 perhaps the D gene, on 6 matching bases. The sample was peripheral blood. The CDR3 reads as follows: CASSMTGSYDEQYF. The nucleotides read TGTGCCAGCAGCATGACAGGCTCATATGACGAGCAGTACTTC.